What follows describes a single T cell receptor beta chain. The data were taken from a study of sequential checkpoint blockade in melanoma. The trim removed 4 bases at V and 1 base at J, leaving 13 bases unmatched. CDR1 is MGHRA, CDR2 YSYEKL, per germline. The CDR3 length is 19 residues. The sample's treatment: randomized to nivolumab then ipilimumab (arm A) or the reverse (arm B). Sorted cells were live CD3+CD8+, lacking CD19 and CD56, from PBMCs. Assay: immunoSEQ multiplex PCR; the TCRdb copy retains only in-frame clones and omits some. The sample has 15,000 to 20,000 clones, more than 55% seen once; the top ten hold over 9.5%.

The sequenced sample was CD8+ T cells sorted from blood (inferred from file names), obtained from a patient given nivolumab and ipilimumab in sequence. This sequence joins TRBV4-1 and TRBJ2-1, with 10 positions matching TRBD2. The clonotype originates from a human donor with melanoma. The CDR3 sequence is CASSPGGLAGVQSYNEQFF. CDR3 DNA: TGCGCCAGCAGCCCCGGAGGCCTAGCGGGAGTGCAATCCTACAATGAGCAGTTCTTC.